Reported below is one T cell receptor beta chain. Its antigen is as yet unknown. These data are taken from a study of OX40 agonist ivuxolimab in advanced cancers. The overall study: At 65% to 85% male, the cohort had a mean age of about 60 years, ranging from roughly 20 to 79.

TCRdb's copy holds only in-frame clones and misses some; the assay was immunoSEQ multiplex PCR. The sample contains 49,000 or so clones, about 85% of which appear only once. Trimming took off 2 bases at V and 12 bases at J, with 14 bases between the two ends. The CDR3 contains 13 residues. CDR1 MNHEY and CDR2 SVGAGI come from the germline V gene. Overall study results and limits: Low normalized T-cell clonal expansion was additionally recorded for some nonresponders. More expanded clones were found, on average, in CD8+ than in CD4+ T cells.

The sample here was CD4+ or CD8+ T cells sorted from blood, taken in a trial of the OX40 agonist ivuxolimab. This clonotype originated in an adult with an advanced solid tumor such as melanoma, head and neck, liver or kidney cancer. The chain recombines TRBV6-5 with TRBJ2-1; TRBD1 might be the D (6 bases). The CDR3 coding sequence is TGTGCCAGCAGTTACGACAGGCTCGAGGGGCAGTTCTTC. It encodes CASSYDRLEGQFF.